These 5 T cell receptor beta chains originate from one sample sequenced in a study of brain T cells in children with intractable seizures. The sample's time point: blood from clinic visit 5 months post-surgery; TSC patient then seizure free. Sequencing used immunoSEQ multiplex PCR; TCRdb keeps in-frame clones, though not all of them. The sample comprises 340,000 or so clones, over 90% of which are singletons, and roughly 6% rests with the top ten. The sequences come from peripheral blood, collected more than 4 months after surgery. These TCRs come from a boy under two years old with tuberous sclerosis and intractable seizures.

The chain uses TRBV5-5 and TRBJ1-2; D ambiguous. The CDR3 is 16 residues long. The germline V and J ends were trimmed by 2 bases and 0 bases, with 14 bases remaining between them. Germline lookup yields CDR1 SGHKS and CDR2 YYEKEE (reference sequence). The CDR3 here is CASSFQRTRANYGYTF. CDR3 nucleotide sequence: TGTGCCAGCAGCTTCCAACGCACTCGGGCTAACTATGGCTACACCTTC.

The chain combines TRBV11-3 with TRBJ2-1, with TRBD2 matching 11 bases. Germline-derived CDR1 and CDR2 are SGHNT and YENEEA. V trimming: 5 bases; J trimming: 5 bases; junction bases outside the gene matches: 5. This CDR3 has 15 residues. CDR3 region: CASSPSGRRHNEQFF. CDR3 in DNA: TGTGCCAGCAGCCCTAGCGGGAGGCGGCACAATGAGCAGTTCTTC.

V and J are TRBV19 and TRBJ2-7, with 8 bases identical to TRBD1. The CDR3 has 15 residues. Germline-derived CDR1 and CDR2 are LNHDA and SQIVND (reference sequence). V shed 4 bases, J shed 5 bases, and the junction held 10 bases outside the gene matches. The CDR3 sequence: CASSTLDRVGHEQYF. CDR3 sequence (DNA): TGTGCCAGTAGTACCTTGGACAGGGTAGGCCACGAGCAGTACTTC.

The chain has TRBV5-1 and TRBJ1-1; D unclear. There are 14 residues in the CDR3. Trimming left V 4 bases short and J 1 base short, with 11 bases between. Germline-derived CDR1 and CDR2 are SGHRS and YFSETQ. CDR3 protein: CASSRVEGNTEAFF. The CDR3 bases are TGCGCCAGCAGCAGAGTCGAGGGGAACACTGAAGCTTTCTTT.

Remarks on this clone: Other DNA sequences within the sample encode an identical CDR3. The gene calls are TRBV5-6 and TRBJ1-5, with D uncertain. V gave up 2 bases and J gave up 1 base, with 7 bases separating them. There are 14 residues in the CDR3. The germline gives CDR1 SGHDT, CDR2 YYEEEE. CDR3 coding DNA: TGTGCCAGCAGCTTTGGGGTCAGCAATCAGCCCCAGCATTTT. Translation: CASSFGVSNQPQHF.